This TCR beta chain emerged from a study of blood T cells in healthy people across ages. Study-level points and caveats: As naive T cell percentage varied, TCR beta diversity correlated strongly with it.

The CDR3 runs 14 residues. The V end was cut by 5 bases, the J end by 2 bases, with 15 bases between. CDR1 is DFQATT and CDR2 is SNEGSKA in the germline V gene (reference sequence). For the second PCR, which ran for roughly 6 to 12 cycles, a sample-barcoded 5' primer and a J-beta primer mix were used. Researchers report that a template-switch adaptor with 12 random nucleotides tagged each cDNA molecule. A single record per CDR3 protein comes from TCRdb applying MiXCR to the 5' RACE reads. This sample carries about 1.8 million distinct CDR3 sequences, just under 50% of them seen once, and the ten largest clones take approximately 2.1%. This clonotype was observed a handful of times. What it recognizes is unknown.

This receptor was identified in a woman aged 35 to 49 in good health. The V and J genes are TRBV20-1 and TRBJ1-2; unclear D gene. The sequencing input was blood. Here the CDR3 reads CSALVRGGNYGYTF. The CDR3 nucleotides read TGCAGTGCTCTCGTCCGGGGAGGGAACTATGGCTACACCTTC.